This TCR beta chain comes out of a study of blood T cell repertoires in COVID-19. Clones were sequenced by immunoSEQ multiplex PCR, and TCRdb holds only the in-frame ones, with some missing. The table includes approximately 300,000 clones, approximately 85% detected once. Trimming pared 2 bases from V and 4 bases from J, leaving 14 bases between. CDR1 is MDHEN, CDR2 SYDVKM, per germline. The CDR3 sequence is 16 residues long. What was sequenced was PBMCs or T cells enriched from blood (not recorded which). The sequence was collected from a woman aged 25 to 39 who had recovered from COVID-19. This sequence joins TRBV28 and TRBJ1-4, with D perhaps TRBD1 (6 bases). This CDR3 reads CASSLIPGQFNEKLFF. DNA for the CDR3: TGTGCCAGCAGTTTAATCCCGGGACAATTTAATGAAAAACTGTTTTTT.